The following is a T cell receptor (beta chain) sequence with its context. V was trimmed by 4 bases and J by 13 bases, leaving 11 bases between them. Germline CDR1 and CDR2: SEHNR and FQNEAQ (reference sequence). There are 12 residues in the CDR3. Method: immunoSEQ multiplex PCR; TCRdb's copy keeps in-frame clones and lacks some. Seen here are some 7,800 clones, approximately 85% observed once, and the top ten hold approximately 2.7%. These data belong to a study of tumor T cells in aggressive B-cell lymphoma. Sequencing was performed on tumor tissue. This chain joins TRBV7-9 and TRBJ1-6; no clear D. This sequence was found in an adult with diffuse large B cell lymphoma. The CDR3 loop is CASSSAGGPLHF. The DNA of the CDR3 is TGTGCCAGCAGCTCGGCGGGAGGCCCCCTCCACTTT.